These 29 T cell receptor beta chains came from one sample sequenced in a study of OX40 agonist ivuxolimab in advanced cancers. Clones were read by immunoSEQ multiplex PCR, and TCRdb kept only the in-frame ones, dropping some. Here the sample spans 30,000 to 45,000 clones, approximately 80% being singletons. The specimen comprised CD4+ or CD8+ T cells sorted from blood, sampled in a trial of the OX40 agonist ivuxolimab. The receptors originated from an adult with an advanced solid tumor such as melanoma, head and neck, liver or kidney cancer.

The CDR3: CASGTSGIAGELFF. The CDR3 DNA follows: TGTGCCAGCGGGACTAGCGGAATTGCCGGGGAGCTGTTTTTT. This chain uses TRBV15 with TRBJ2-2; 11 bases agree with TRBD2. The ends lost 10 bases at V and 6 bases at J; junction bases unmatched: 7. The V gene's germline CDR1 is LNHNV and CDR2 YYDKDF (reference sequence). This CDR3 spans 14 amino acids.

This chain uses TRBV5-4 with TRBJ1-2; 7 bases are shared with TRBD1. The CDR3 loop spans 14 amino acids. Germline V CDR1 and CDR2: SGHNT, YYREEE (reference sequence). Losses at the gene ends were 4 bases for V and 4 bases for J; bases not matched to a gene: 7. CDR3 DNA sequence: TGTGCCAGCAGCCCCCAGGGGGGTAGCTATGGCTACACCTTC. Translation: CASSPQGGSYGYTF.

The genes are TRBV7-6 and TRBJ2-2; D ambiguous. V gave up 1 base and J gave up 4 bases, with 4 bases separating them. Germline V gene lookup returns CDR1 SGHVS and CDR2 FNYEAQ. CDR3 length equals 13 residues. CDR3 protein: CASSLVITGELFF. DNA for the CDR3: TGTGCCAGCAGCTTAGTAATCACCGGGGAGCTGTTTTTT.

The chain couples TRBV10-2 to TRBJ1-5; no firm D call. This CDR3 comprises 13 residues. Germline lookup yields CDR1 WSHSY and CDR2 SAAADI. V gave up 0 bases and J gave up 5 bases, with 5 bases separating them. For the CDR3, the DNA is TGCGCCAGCAGTGAGTCCCGAGATCAGCCCCAGCATTTT. This encodes CASSESRDQPQHF.

The V and J genes are TRBV19 and TRBJ1-2; 10 bases map to TRBD1. CDR1 is LNHDA and CDR2 is SQIVND in the germline V gene (reference sequence). The CDR3 sequence is 14 residues long. J lost 1 base, V lost 5 bases, and 1 base had no gene match. Here the CDR3 DNA reads TGTGCCAGTAGTCGGGACAGGGGTAACTATGGCTACACCTTC. Amino acid sequence: CASSRDRGNYGYTF.

J is TRBJ2-2 and V is TRBV21-1; the table's TRBD1 call for D was not verified on the DNA. TRBV21-1 is termed a pseudogene. This CDR3 comprises 16 residues. The CDR3 DNA reads as TGTGCCAGCAGCAACCCCCGGGGACAGAAGGCCGGGGAGCTGTTTTTT. Translation gives CASSNPRGQKAGELFF.

The chain carries TRBV5-6 and TRBJ2-5, with 9 nucleotides matching TRBD1. The germline V gene has CDR1 SGHDT and CDR2 YYEEEE. V trimming: 4 bases; J trimming: 1 base; junction bases outside the gene matches: 11. The CDR3 contains 17 residues. In nucleotides, the CDR3 is TGTGCCAGCAGCCGACCTGGACAGGGGTTCTTCCAAGAGACCCAGTACTTC. Its protein product is CASSRPGQGFFQETQYF. The full variable domain, its missing parts supplied by reference TRBV5-6 and TRBJ2-5, is DAGVTQSPTHLIKTRGQQVTLRCSPKSGHDTVSWYQQALGQGPQFIFQYYEEEERQRGNFPDRFSGHQFPNYSSELNVNALLLGDSALYLCASSRPGQGFFQETQYFGPGTRLLVL.

This chain links TRBV5-1 with TRBJ1-1; 7 bases match TRBD1. J was trimmed by 7 bases and V by 4 bases; bases with no gene match: 7. From germline, CDR1 is SGHRS and CDR2 YFSETQ. The CDR3 loop spans 13 amino acids. CDR3: CASSETGTGEAFF. The CDR3 region has the DNA TGCGCCAGCAGCGAGACAGGGACCGGTGAAGCTTTCTTT.

The V call is TRBV5-8, the J call TRBJ2-7; D gene ambiguous. The CDR3 has 13 amino acids. The germline V gene encodes CDR1 SGHTS and CDR2 YDEGEE. V gave up 0 bases and J gave up 5 bases, with 9 bases separating them. CDR3 bases: TGTGCCAGCAGCTTGGGACGGTTCGACGAGCAGTACTTC. This translates into CASSLGRFDEQYF.

The V and J genes are TRBV19 and TRBJ1-5, with 8 positions matching TRBD1. There are 17 residues in the CDR3. J lost 0 bases, V lost 8 bases, and 12 bases had no gene match. Germline CDR1 is LNHDA and CDR2 is SQIVND (reference sequence). Written as DNA, the CDR3 is TGTGCCAGTCTGCGGACAGGGCTGGGACTTAGCAATCAGCCCCAGCATTTT. This sequence encodes CASLRTGLGLSNQPQHF. Drawing the rest from reference TRBV19 and TRBJ1-5, the complete variable domain is DGGITQSPKYLFRKEGQNVTLSCEQNLNHDAMYWYRQDPGQGLRLIYYSQIVNDFQKGDIAEGYSVSREKKESFPLTVTSAQKNPTAFYLCASLRTGLGLSNQPQHFGDGTRLSIL.

This clone was counted once. This rearrangement joins TRBV28 to TRBJ2-7, with D unclear. Per germline, CDR1 MDHEN and CDR2 SYDVKM. The CDR3 has 14 amino acids. Between the trimmed V and J ends, which lost 5 bases and 3 bases, there was a span of 14 bases. CDR3 protein: CASSEFEKLYEQYF. The CDR3 DNA follows: TGTGCCAGCAGTGAATTCGAGAAGCTCTACGAGCAGTACTTC.

CDR3 protein: CAWSVRDHGRAFF. The CDR3, as DNA: TGTGCCTGGAGTGTAAGAGACCACGGGAGGGCTTTCTTT. The V call is TRBV30, the J call TRBJ1-1; D not resolved. The CDR3 runs 13 residues. Germline V gene data show CDR1 as GTSNPN and CDR2 as SVGIG (reference sequence). V was pared by 0 bases and J by 11 bases, with 16 bases between.

The genes are TRBV6-6 and TRBJ1-5, with 9 bases aligning to TRBD1. In germline, CDR1 is MNHNY, CDR2 SVGAGI (reference sequence). This CDR3 has 16 residues. The V segment lost 0 bases and the J segment 5 bases; nucleotides outside the gene matches: 5. The CDR3 loop reads CASSYSGGQGYQPQHF. In DNA form, the CDR3 reads TGTGCCAGCAGTTACTCGGGGGGACAGGGTTATCAGCCCCAGCATTTT.

This clone was found once. V usage is TRBV7-9 and J usage is TRBJ1-1, with 8 nucleotides matching TRBD1. V trimming: 4 bases; J trimming: 1 base; junction bases outside the gene matches: 5. This CDR3 is 15 amino acids long. CDR1 and CDR2 (germline): SEHNR, FQNEAQ (reference sequence). This CDR3 reads CASSSRTGSNTEAFF. Here the CDR3 DNA reads TGTGCCAGCAGCTCCCGGACAGGGTCGAACACTGAAGCTTTCTTT.

The V and J genes are TRBV6-1 and TRBJ2-1, with TRBD2 matching 14 bases. The CDR3 is 13 amino acids. V was clipped by 11 bases and J by 7 bases; unmatched bases: 4. CDR1 and CDR2 from the germline V gene are MNHNS and SASEGT. CDR3 nucleotides: TGTGCCGGACTAGCGGGGGGCCGGAATGAGCAGTTCTTC. Its translation: CAGLAGGRNEQFF.

V usage is TRBV21-1 and J usage is TRBJ1-6; the table's D call, TRBD1, has no DNA check behind it. TRBV21-1 is assigned pseudogene status. There are 17 residues in the CDR3. The CDR3 spells CASSKRGKASGDSPLHF. CDR3 sequence (DNA): TGTGCCAGCAGCAAAAGGGGGAAGGCATCGGGTGATTCACCCCTCCACTTT.

The V gene is TRBV10-2, the J gene TRBJ1-3; D remains unclear. The CDR3 runs 14 residues. The germline CDR1 and CDR2 sequences are WSHSY and SAAADI. Trimming removed 5 bases at V and 2 bases at J, with 10 bases between. This CDR3 reads CASSLVDAGNTIYF. In DNA form, the CDR3 reads TGCGCCAGCAGTCTAGTCGACGCTGGAAACACCATATATTTT.

A few counts support this clone. This rearrangement joins TRBV27 to TRBJ2-2; the D gene is possibly TRBD1 (5 bases). V gave up 3 bases and J gave up 2 bases, with 7 bases separating them. In germline, CDR1 is MNHEY, CDR2 SMNVEV (reference sequence). The CDR3 consists of 14 residues. In DNA form, the CDR3 reads TGTGCCAGCAGTTTGACAGTAAACACCGGGGAGCTGTTTTTT. Protein sequence: CASSLTVNTGELFF.

The chain uses TRBV6-4 and TRBJ2-1, with a possible D match to TRBD2 (6 bases). The CDR3 covers 14 residues. CDR1 MRHNA and CDR2 SNTAGT come from the germline V gene. V was pared by 3 bases and J by 9 bases, with 15 bases between. The CDR3 nucleotides read TGTGCCAGCAGTGAGAGGATGGACGGGGGTGAGCAGTTCTTC. Protein product: CASSERMDGGEQFF.

The V and J genes are TRBV7-9 and TRBJ1-2; D is undetermined. Trimming removed 6 bases at V and 7 bases at J, with 18 bases between. Germline assignment: CDR1 SEHNR and CDR2 FQNEAQ (reference sequence). The CDR3 contains 14 residues. CDR3 DNA sequence: TGTGCCAGCAGTCAAGAAGGGAGGTCGGGTGGCTACACCTTC. Protein sequence: CASSQEGRSGGYTF.

As for this clone: The junction shows a germline mismatch at one end, possibly a read error. The CDR3 DNA sequence: TGCGCCAGCAGCCAAAATGCCTTAGAGAACACTGAAGCTTTCTTT. It codes for CASSQNALENTEAFF. V gene TRBV7-7 combines with J gene TRBJ1-1; D is ambiguous. Germline V lookup: CDR1 SSHAT, CDR2 FNYEAQ (reference sequence). This CDR3 is built from 15 residues.

The chain recombines TRBV19 with TRBJ1-3; unclear D gene. From germline, CDR1 is LNHDA and CDR2 SQIVND (reference sequence). This CDR3 region has 14 residues. V was shortened by 0 bases and J by 0 bases, with 3 bases between the two germline ends. CDR3 coding DNA: TGTGCCAGTAGTATAGATGGCTCTGGAAACACCATATATTTT. Translated: CASSIDGSGNTIYF.

This chain uses TRBV5-4 with TRBJ1-1; D call uncertain. The germline gives CDR1 SGHNT, CDR2 YYREEE (reference sequence). This CDR3 is 14 amino acids long. V gave up 2 bases and J gave up 1 base, with 9 bases separating them. The CDR3 reads CASSFGDPNTEAFF. The CDR3 DNA sequence: TGTGCCAGCAGCTTCGGGGATCCGAACACTGAAGCTTTCTTT.

The chain has TRBV18 and TRBJ2-2; D might be TRBD2 (5 bases). Germline V gene lookup returns CDR1 KGHSH and CDR2 LQKENI. The germline V and J ends were trimmed by 3 bases and 1 base, with 12 bases remaining between them. The CDR3 consists of 16 residues. The CDR3 sequence is CASSPLGLQNTGELFF. CDR3 DNA sequence: TGTGCCAGCTCACCCCTCGGACTCCAGAACACCGGGGAGCTGTTTTTT.

In DNA form, the CDR3 reads TGTGCCAGCAGCTTAGCCCGGGCGGGGACTAGCTGGAAGGATACGCAGTATTTT. Its protein is CASSLARAGTSWKDTQYF. The V and J genes are TRBV7-8 and TRBJ2-3, with 9 bases identical to TRBD2. CDR1 and CDR2 from the germline V gene are SGHVS and FQNEAQ. The CDR3 contains 18 residues. The J segment lost 6 bases and the V segment lost 0 bases, leaving 13 bases of the junction unmatched.

This clone was seen a handful of times. A far larger clone is only one base removed, so a read error is likely. The chain joins TRBV4-2 to TRBJ2-7, with D perhaps matching TRBD2 (5 bases). The CDR3 is 15 amino acids. In germline, CDR1 is LGHNA, CDR2 YNFKEQ. V was cut by 4 bases and J by 0 bases, with 13 bases left in between. As DNA, the CDR3 is TGTGCCAGCAGCCCTGTGGAGGAAAGCTCCTACGAGCAGTACTTC. This encodes CASSPVEESSYEQYF.

The chain carries TRBV28 and TRBJ1-2; no reliable D call. The germline CDR1 and CDR2 sequences are MDHEN and SYDVKM. The CDR3 contains 14 residues. The germline V and J ends were trimmed by 2 bases and 5 bases, with 12 bases remaining between them. The CDR3: CASSLPGLGYGYTF. The CDR3 nucleotides are TGTGCCAGCAGTTTACCGGGCCTCGGGTATGGCTACACCTTC.

V is TRBV5-1 and J is TRBJ2-1; no reliable D call. Germline V gives CDR1 SGHRS, CDR2 YFSETQ. The CDR3 consists of 12 residues. With 4 bases removed from V and 7 bases from J, the gap between germline ends came to 9 bases. The CDR3 is CASSGFGNEQFF. DNA of the CDR3: TGCGCCAGCAGCGGGTTCGGGAATGAGCAGTTCTTC.

The chain recombines TRBV7-9 with TRBJ1-5; 9 bases match TRBD1. The CDR3 spans 16 residues. V lost 1 base and J lost 3; bases outside the gene matches: 4. CDR1 SEHNR and CDR2 FQNEAQ come from the germline V gene (reference sequence). The CDR3 bases are TGTGCCAGCAGCTTAGTCGGACAGGGGTTCAATCAGCCCCAGCATTTT. It codes for CASSLVGQGFNQPQHF.